The 28 T cell receptor beta chains below were found in one sample sequenced in a study of CD8 T cell repertoires and HIV-1 epitope variants (dated by TCRdb to 2019 to 2021). Library creation used the immunoSEQ multiplex PCR assay. TCRdb took over this immuneACCESS table, retaining in-frame rearrangements with V and J assigned. Such tables are incomplete; in checked studies, under half of the missing clones stem from an unresolved V gene, and the remainder is unexplained. The sample table holds 7,300 or so clones, of which roughly 61% were seen once. The ten largest clones represent 40% to 55% of the sample. These receptors have no known antigen. The sample comprised cultured CD8+ T cells derived from PBMCs. The receptors shown here come from a male donor with HIV.

The chain couples TRBV9 to TRBJ1-3; D possibly corresponds to TRBD1 (6 bases). This CDR3 comprises 16 residues. Trimming removed 7 bases at V and 2 bases at J, with 19 bases between. Germline CDR1 reads SGDLS; CDR2 reads YYNGEE. The DNA of the CDR3 is TGTGCCAGCTCTCGTGGGGGGCTGAGGACTGGAAACACCATATATTTT. Encoded protein: CASSRGGLRTGNTIYF.

This chain joins TRBV30 and TRBJ1-1; D is undetermined. CDR1 is GTSNPN and CDR2 is SVGIG in the germline V gene (reference sequence). Trimming removed 0 bases from V and 3 bases from J, with 5 bases in between. This CDR3 comprises 12 residues. The CDR3 sequence: CAWSVADTEAFF. DNA of the CDR3: TGTGCCTGGAGTGTTGCGGACACTGAAGCTTTCTTT.

V gene TRBV7-2 combines with J gene TRBJ1-2, with a tentative D call TRBD1 (5 bases). CDR1 is SGHTA and CDR2 is FQGNSA in the germline V gene. V was trimmed by 4 bases and J by 8 bases, leaving 17 bases between them. This CDR3 contains 14 residues. In DNA, the CDR3 is TGTGCCAGCAGCTCGGGACTAATCATGGGCGGCTACACCTTC. This translates into CASSSGLIMGGYTF.

The chain has TRBV1 and TRBJ2-1; TRBD2 was called by the table and not checked on the DNA. TRBV1 corresponds to a pseudogene. The CDR3 length is 16 residues. For the CDR3, the DNA is TGCACCAGCAGCCCGAAAAACGGGAGGACCGCCAATGAGCAGTTCTTC. It specifies CTSSPKNGRTANEQFF.

The rearrangement joins TRBV6-5 to TRBJ2-7, with D hard to call. The ends were cut back, 3 bases at V and 2 bases at J, with 11 bases in the middle. This CDR3 contains 14 residues. The V gene's germline CDR1 is MNHEY and CDR2 SVGAGI. The CDR3 spells CASSYSGPTYEQYF. CDR3 DNA: TGTGCCAGCAGTTATTCCGGGCCCACCTACGAGCAGTACTTC.

The chain uses TRBV29-1 and TRBJ2-7; possibly TRBD1 for D (5 bases). The germline V and J ends were trimmed by 4 bases and 6 bases, with 13 bases remaining between them. The germline gives CDR1 SQVTM, CDR2 ANQGSEA. CDR3 length: 12 residues. The CDR3 nucleotides read TGCAGCGTTGGCAGGGAAGCCGGCGAGCAGTACTTC. This gives the protein CSVGREAGEQYF.

The chain combines TRBV28 with TRBJ1-1, with 7 bases aligning to TRBD1. There are 14 residues in the CDR3. V was clipped by 4 bases and J by 6 bases; unmatched bases: 8. Germline V lookup: CDR1 MDHEN, CDR2 SYDVKM. The CDR3 spells CASSSLRGRAEAFF. Here the CDR3 DNA reads TGTGCCAGCAGTTCCCTCAGGGGGAGGGCTGAAGCTTTCTTT. Full variable domain (outside the CDR3, taken from reference TRBV28 and TRBJ1-1): DVKVTQSSRYLVKRTGEKVFLECVQDMDHENMFWYRQDPGLGLRLIYFSYDVKMKEKGDIPEGYSVSREKKERFSLILESASTNQTSMYLCASSSLRGRAEAFFGQGTRLTVV.

This clone came up a few times. The rearrangement uses TRBV6-5 and TRBJ1-1, with D tentatively TRBD1 (6 bases). The CDR3 totals 15 residues. Trimming pared 0 bases from V and 4 bases from J, leaving 12 bases between. Per germline, CDR1 MNHEY and CDR2 SVGAGI. CDR3: CASSYSDSSVTEAFF. In DNA form, the CDR3 reads TGTGCCAGCAGTTACTCGGACAGTTCGGTCACTGAAGCTTTCTTT.

This chain uses TRBV6-5 with TRBJ2-1, with D possibly matching TRBD2 (5 bases). The ends were cut back, 2 bases at V and 4 bases at J, with 9 bases in the middle. Per the germline V gene, CDR1 is MNHEY and CDR2 is SVGAGI. There are 14 residues in the CDR3. This CDR3 is CASSYLAFYNEQFF. The CDR3 nucleotides read TGTGCCAGCAGTTACCTAGCATTTTACAATGAGCAGTTCTTC.

This chain uses TRBV27 with TRBJ1-1; D remains unclear. The CDR3 totals 15 residues. Germline V CDR1 and CDR2: MNHEY, SMNVEV (reference sequence). The V gene lost 5 bases and the J gene lost 6 bases, with 19 bases spanning the gap. CDR3 bases: TGTGCCAGCAGTCCTCCCGGGCCTTTTTCGCCTGAAGCTTTCTTT. Translated, it gives CASSPPGPFSPEAFF.

The rearrangement uses TRBV4-2 and TRBJ2-1; no reliable D call. The CDR3 totals 11 residues. V lost 1 base to trimming and J lost 8 bases, with 3 bases between them. Germline CDR1 and CDR2: LGHNA and YNFKEQ. The CDR3 bases are TGTGCCAGCAGCCAAGGTGATGAGCAGTTCTTC. The encoded protein is CASSQGDEQFF.

This clone is labeled as medium-sized. This chain uses TRBV10-1 with TRBJ2-3; D might be TRBD2 (7 bases). CDR3 length: 15 amino acids. Trimming removed 0 bases from V and 5 bases from J, with 12 bases in between. Germline CDR1 is WNHNN and CDR2 is SYGVQD (reference sequence). The CDR3 nucleotides are TGCGCCAGCAGTGAGTCGGGGGGGCCGGGAGATACGCAGTATTTT. Translating gives CASSESGGPGDTQYF.

This clone turned up a few times. V is TRBV10-1 and J is TRBJ2-2, with TRBD2 identical over 8 bases. In germline, CDR1 is WNHNN, CDR2 SYGVQD (reference sequence). Trimming removed 0 bases from V and 5 bases from J; junction bases left unmatched: 8. CDR3 length: 17 residues. CDR3 bases: TGCGCCAGCAGTGAGTCTCCGGGAGGGCCGCGGACCGGGGAGCTGTTTTTT. Translated, it gives CASSESPGGPRTGELFF.

By share, this clone counts as medium-sized. The CDR3 reads CASSAGTGDGYTF. In DNA, the CDR3 is TGTGCCAGCAGCGCCGGGACAGGGGATGGCTACACCTTC. The rearrangement joins TRBV4-2 to TRBJ1-2, with 10 bases that match TRBD1. The CDR3 totals 13 residues. Germline CDR1 reads LGHNA; CDR2 reads YNFKEQ. V dropped 5 bases and J dropped 6; count of bases not matched to a gene: 3.

J is TRBJ1-6 and V is TRBV30; maybe TRBD1 (5 bases). The V gene's germline CDR1 is GTSNPN and CDR2 SVGIG (reference sequence). V gave up 4 bases and J gave up 14 bases, with 21 bases separating them. This CDR3 has 14 residues. CDR3 protein: CAWNRDLGDRALHF. Here the CDR3 DNA reads TGTGCCTGGAACCGGGACCTGGGAGATCGAGCCCTCCACTTT.

This clone is classed as medium-sized. The V and J genes are TRBV19 and TRBJ1-1, with D possibly being TRBD1 (5 bases). V was cut by 5 bases and J by 0 bases, with 13 bases left in between. Germline lookup yields CDR1 LNHDA and CDR2 SQIVND (reference sequence). This CDR3 comprises 15 residues. The CDR3 DNA follows: TGTGCCAGTAGTGATTACGGGGCTCTGAACACTGAAGCTTTCTTT. It yields the protein CASSDYGALNTEAFF.

This clone was detected a few times. CDR3 in DNA: TGTGCCAGTAGTAGGCGACAGGAACGTATGAACACTGAAGCTTTCTTT. Its translation is CASSRRQERMNTEAFF. The chain links TRBV19 to TRBJ1-1; D is possibly TRBD1 (6 bases). Germline CDR1 is LNHDA and CDR2 is SQIVND (reference sequence). The CDR3 runs to 16 residues. Trimming removed 4 bases at V and 0 bases at J, with 15 bases between.

This chain joins TRBV5-4 and TRBJ1-6; 7 positions agree with TRBD1. CDR3 length: 16 residues. Germline CDR1 and CDR2: SGHNT and YYREEE (reference sequence). Germline trimming cut 1 base from V and 5 bases from J; bases unmatched to any gene: 6. In nucleotides, the CDR3 is TGTGCCAGCAGCTTGAATTATGGGACAGATAATTCACCCCTCCACTTT. It yields the protein CASSLNYGTDNSPLHF.

The chain recombines TRBV2 with TRBJ2-3, with TRBD1 matching 11 bases. The length of the CDR3 is 16 residues. CDR1 and CDR2 (germline): SNHLY, FYNNEI. Trimming cost V 3 bases and J 4 bases; bases outside gene matches: 6. The CDR3 protein is CASSDPDRGPSDTQYF. CDR3 sequence (DNA): TGTGCCAGCAGTGACCCGGACAGGGGGCCGTCAGATACGCAGTATTTT.

J is TRBJ2-4 and V is TRBV28; 11 bases fit TRBD2. CDR1 is MDHEN, CDR2 SYDVKM, per germline. This CDR3 region has 16 residues. The V and J ends lost 3 bases and 7 bases, in that order; junction bases with no gene match: 8. The CDR3 spells CASSFPTSGNQNIQYF. DNA of the CDR3: TGTGCCAGCAGTTTCCCGACTAGCGGGAATCAGAACATTCAGTACTTC.

This clone was observed once. The V call is TRBV4-1, the J call TRBJ1-4, with 8 bases matching TRBD1. V dropped 4 bases and J dropped 2; count of bases not matched to a gene: 0. The CDR3 totals 14 residues. Germline-derived CDR1 and CDR2 are MGHRA and YSYEKL. CDR3 residues: CASSRQGTNEKLFF. CDR3 DNA sequence: TGCGCCAGCAGCCGACAGGGGACTAATGAAAAACTGTTTTTT.

V and J are TRBV7-8 and TRBJ1-1, with D unresolved. V dropped 0 bases and J dropped 7 bases, with 12 bases sitting between them. Germline CDR1 is SGHVS and CDR2 is FQNEAQ. CDR3 length: 14 residues. CDR3 in DNA: TGTGCCAGCAGCTTAGCTCCTGTGCCGAGTGAAGCTTTCTTT. This translates into CASSLAPVPSEAFF. Drawing the rest from reference TRBV7-8 and TRBJ1-1, the complete variable domain is GAGVSQSPRYKVAKRGQDVALRCDPISGHVSLFWYQQALGQGPEFLTYFQNEAQLDKSGLPSDRFFAERPEGSVSTLKIQRTQQEDSAVYLCASSLAPVPSEAFFGQGTRLTVV.

In its sample, this clone was seen a few times. V usage is TRBV27 and J usage is TRBJ2-2; 10 bases are shared with TRBD1. Per germline, CDR1 MNHEY and CDR2 SMNVEV (reference sequence). Trimming cost V 5 bases and J 5 bases; bases outside gene matches: 5. The CDR3 spans 15 residues. CDR3 in DNA: TGTGCCAGCAGTAGGGACAGGGGCCGTACCGGGGAGCTGTTTTTT. As protein: CASSRDRGRTGELFF.

This clone has a handful of counts. The V call is TRBV4-2, the J call TRBJ1-1; D gene ambiguous. The germline V gene encodes CDR1 LGHNA and CDR2 YNFKEQ. Trimming removed 4 bases at V and 7 bases at J, with 10 bases between. There are 12 residues in the CDR3. CDR3 region: CASSPSGVEAFF. CDR3 DNA: TGTGCCAGCAGCCCCTCTGGGGTTGAAGCTTTCTTT.

This sequence joins TRBV19 and TRBJ2-1, with 7 bases identical to TRBD1. Germline V gene lookup returns CDR1 LNHDA and CDR2 SQIVND (reference sequence). J lost 7 bases, V lost 5 bases, and 8 bases had no gene match. The CDR3 contains 14 residues. The CDR3 loop is CASSLNPQGNEQFF. The CDR3 DNA sequence: TGTGCCAGTAGTCTCAATCCACAGGGGAATGAGCAGTTCTTC.

This clone was found a few times. The J gene is TRBJ1-2, the V gene TRBV5-1; a possible D gene is TRBD1 (6 bases). V dropped 4 bases and J dropped 8 bases, with 12 bases sitting between them. From germline, CDR1 is SGHRS and CDR2 YFSETQ. The CDR3 spans 12 residues. The CDR3 spells CASSLGGGGYTF. Written as DNA, the CDR3 is TGCGCCAGCAGCCTCGGGGGCGGGGGCTACACCTTC.

This clone showed up just a few times. The chain employs TRBV6-1 and TRBJ2-1; D is perhaps TRBD2 (7 bases). V gave up 3 bases and J gave up 0 bases, with 12 bases separating them. CDR3 length equals 16 residues. Per the germline V gene, CDR1 is MNHNS and CDR2 is SASEGT. The CDR3 protein is CASSDRGAGSYNEQFF. CDR3 sequence (DNA): TGTGCCAGCAGTGATCGGGGGGCTGGCTCCTACAATGAGCAGTTCTTC.

This clone was counted between two and nine times. V gene TRBV6-5 combines with J gene TRBJ2-3, with unresolved D. Per the germline V gene, CDR1 is MNHEY and CDR2 is SVGAGI. V was pared by 0 bases and J by 1 base, with 11 bases between. The CDR3 runs to 16 residues. CDR3 nucleotide sequence: TGTGCCAGCAGTTACTCTACGGACCCTCGCACAGATACGCAGTATTTT. Protein sequence: CASSYSTDPRTDTQYF.